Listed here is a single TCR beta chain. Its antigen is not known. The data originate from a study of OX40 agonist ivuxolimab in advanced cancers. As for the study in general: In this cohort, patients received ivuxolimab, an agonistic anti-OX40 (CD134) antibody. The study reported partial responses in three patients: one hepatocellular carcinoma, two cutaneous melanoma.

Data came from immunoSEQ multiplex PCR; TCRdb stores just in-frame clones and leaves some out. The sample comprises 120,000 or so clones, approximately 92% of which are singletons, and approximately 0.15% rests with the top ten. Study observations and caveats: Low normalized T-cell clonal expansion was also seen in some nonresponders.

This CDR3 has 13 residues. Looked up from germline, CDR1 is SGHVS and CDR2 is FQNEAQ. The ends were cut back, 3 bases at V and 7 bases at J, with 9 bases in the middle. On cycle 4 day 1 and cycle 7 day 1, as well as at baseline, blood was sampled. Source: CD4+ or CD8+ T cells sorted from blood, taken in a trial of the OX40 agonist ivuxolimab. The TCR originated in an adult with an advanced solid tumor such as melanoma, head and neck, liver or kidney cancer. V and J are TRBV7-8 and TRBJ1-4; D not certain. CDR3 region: CASSLARSEKLFF. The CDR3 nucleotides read TGTGCCAGCAGCTTGGCAAGGAGTGAAAAACTGTTTTTT. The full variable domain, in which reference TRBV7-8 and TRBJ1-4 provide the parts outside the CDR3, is GAGVSQSPRYKVAKRGQDVALRCDPISGHVSLFWYQQALGQGPEFLTYFQNEAQLDKSGLPSDRFFAERPEGSVSTLKIQRTQQEDSAVYLCASSLARSEKLFFGSGTQLSVL.